The 27 T cell receptor beta chains given below trace back to one sample, sequenced in a study of T cells in Graves' hyperthyroidism and ophthalmopathy. Amplified TCR beta CDR3 regions came from RNA transcripts. HTBI primers were employed in a first-round RT-PCR of the TCR CDR3. TCRdb reprocessed the multiplex PCR reads with MiXCR, giving one entry per CDR3 protein. Counted here are some 600,000 distinct CDR3 sequences, 14% occurring once; the ten biggest clones make up almost 6%. Sequencing used blood. The source of these receptors is a woman aged 25 to 39 with Graves' hyperthyroidism that later progressed to Graves' ophthalmopathy.

This clonotype was picked up many times. V usage is TRBV27 and J usage is TRBJ2-5; 11 positions match TRBD2. After removal of 8 bases from V and 9 bases from J, the junction contained 11 bases not matched to a gene. Germline CDR1 reads MNHEY; CDR2 reads SMNVEV (reference sequence). CDR3 length: 14 amino acids. The CDR3 region is CASRKALAGASQYF. The CDR3 DNA follows: TGTGCCAGCCGAAAAGCACTAGCGGGAGCCTCCCAGTACTTC.

There are many counts of this clonotype. This chain uses TRBV11-1 with TRBJ2-1, with 9 bases fitting TRBD2. V trimming: 3 bases; J trimming: 4 bases; junction bases outside the gene matches: 7. From germline, CDR1 is SGHAT and CDR2 FQDESV (reference sequence). The CDR3 runs to 16 residues. CDR3 bases: TGTGCCAGCAGCTTCTTGGCTAGCGGGACGTACAATGAGCAGTTCTTC. It yields the protein CASSFLASGTYNEQFF.

There are a few counts of this clonotype. The chain links TRBV5-1 to TRBJ1-2; D ambiguous. This CDR3 contains 15 residues. Germline CDR1 reads SGHRS; CDR2 reads YFSETQ. V lost 4 bases, J lost 1 base, and 14 bases lay in between. This chain's CDR3 is CASSVRAEGNYGYTF. The CDR3 DNA reads as TGCGCCAGCAGCGTCCGGGCCGAGGGTAACTATGGCTACACCTTC.

In its sample, this clonotype was seen many times. The chain employs TRBV7-2 and TRBJ1-5; D unresolved. Trimming removed 2 bases at V and 5 bases at J, with 4 bases between. The CDR3 runs to 12 residues. Germline V gene lookup returns CDR1 SGHTA and CDR2 FQGNSA. CDR3 sequence (DNA): TGTGCCAGCAGCTTAAGTTATCAGCCCCAGCATTTT. It translates to CASSLSYQPQHF. Full variable domain (rest looked up from reference TRBV7-2 and TRBJ1-5): GAGVSQSPSNKVTEKGKDVELRCDPISGHTALYWYRQSLGQGLEFLIYFQGNSAPDKSGLPSDRFSAERTGGSVSTLTIQRTQQEDSAVYLCASSLSYQPQHFGDGTRLSIL.

The sample holds a few counts of this clonotype. J is TRBJ2-4 and V is TRBV11-2; 7 bases line up with TRBD1. The CDR3 is 17 amino acids. In germline, CDR1 is SGHAT, CDR2 FQNNGV. V lost 1 base and J lost 0; bases outside the gene matches: 6. CDR3 protein: CASSLGSGQIAKNIQYF. DNA of the CDR3: TGTGCCAGCAGCTTAGGTTCGGGACAGATAGCCAAAAACATTCAGTACTTC.

This clonotype has a count of ten or more. The chain links TRBV6-5 to TRBJ1-1; D might be TRBD1 (5 bases). The V gene's germline CDR1 is MNHEY and CDR2 SVGAGI. This CDR3 region has 13 residues. The ends were cut back, 2 bases at V and 8 bases at J, with 12 bases in the middle. The CDR3 nucleotides read TGTGCCAGCAGTTACCTCGTTAACAGGGAAGCTTTCTTT. This sequence encodes CASSYLVNREAFF.

The V gene is TRBV6-1, the J gene TRBJ1-2; D unresolved. Trimming took off 1 base at V and 5 bases at J, with 8 bases between the two ends. CDR3 size: 13 residues. Germline V gene data show CDR1 as MNHNS and CDR2 as SASEGT. This CDR3 is CASSEGWVYGYTF. The CDR3 DNA follows: TGTGCCAGCAGTGAAGGTTGGGTTTATGGCTACACCTTC.

This clonotype was picked up many times. The chain uses TRBV20-1 and TRBJ2-1, with D perhaps given as TRBD1 or TRBD2 (5 bases each). V lost 6 bases to trimming and J lost 7 bases, with 19 bases between them. Germline V gene data show CDR1 as DFQATT and CDR2 as SNEGSKA (reference sequence). The CDR3 sequence is 14 residues long. DNA for the CDR3: TGCAGTGCCCCTCTAACCGGGACCCGTAATGAGCAGTTCTTC. Translation: CSAPLTGTRNEQFF.

In its sample, this clonotype was seen many times. This chain uses TRBV5-1 with TRBJ1-1; no reliable D call. In germline, CDR1 is SGHRS, CDR2 YFSETQ. The CDR3 has 13 amino acids. The V gene lost 0 bases and the J gene lost 7 bases, with 10 bases spanning the gap. CDR3 residues: CASSLGHSLEAFF. Here the CDR3 DNA reads TGCGCCAGCAGCTTGGGGCACAGTCTTGAAGCTTTCTTT.

This clonotype was counted at least ten times. In nucleotides, the CDR3 is TGTGCCAGCAGTCGCTCGGGCGGGAGCTCCTACGAGCAGTACTTC. This gives the protein CASSRSGGSSYEQYF. This chain links TRBV12-3 or TRBV12-4 with TRBJ2-7, with 7 bases matching TRBD2. The CDR3 has 15 amino acids. V was clipped by 5 bases and J by 0 bases; unmatched bases: 7.

This clonotype was recorded at least ten times. The V and J genes are TRBV9 and TRBJ2-5; TRBD2 aligns across 12 bases. The CDR3 has 15 residues. Germline CDR1 SGDLS, CDR2 YYNGEE. Trimming took 6 bases from V and 4 from J; bases not matched to a gene: 7. CDR3 DNA sequence: TGTGCCAGCACCGACTCACTAGCGGGAGGAGAGACCCAGTACTTC. This encodes CASTDSLAGGETQYF.

This clonotype was counted many times. The V call is TRBV6-2 or TRBV6-3, the J call TRBJ2-5; the D gene is possibly TRBD1 (5 bases). The CDR3 is 15 residues long. V was trimmed by 5 bases and J by 0 bases, leaving 13 bases between them. The germline V gene has CDR1 MNHEY and CDR2 SVGEGT. Here the CDR3 DNA reads TGTGCCAGCAGTACTGGGGCGGCGGACCAAGAGACCCAGTACTTC. Amino acids: CASSTGAADQETQYF.

This clonotype was detected many times. The chain recombines TRBV7-3 with TRBJ2-7; possible D gene TRBD2, 6 bases. This CDR3 is built from 15 residues. The ends were cut back, 4 bases at V and 0 bases at J, with 13 bases in the middle. Germline-derived CDR1 and CDR2 are SGHTA and FQGTGA. The CDR3 DNA sequence: TGTGCCAGCAGCTCTCCCGCGGGGAACTCCTACGAGCAGTACTTC. Encoded protein: CASSSPAGNSYEQYF.

This clonotype was found many times. This chain connects TRBV12-3 or TRBV12-4 to TRBJ2-7; tentative D call: TRBD1 (6 bases). The V end lost 6 bases, the J end lost 3 bases, and 12 bases lay between the germline ends. The CDR3 runs 13 residues. CDR3 DNA sequence: TGTGCCAGCAGGGGCAAGACAGGCTACGAGCAGTACTTC. It encodes CASRGKTGYEQYF.

The sample holds many counts of this clonotype. The chain carries TRBV28 and TRBJ1-2; maybe TRBD1 (5 bases). The CDR3 contains 17 residues. With 3 bases removed from V and 0 bases from J, the gap between germline ends came to 17 bases. Germline values: CDR1 MDHEN, CDR2 SYDVKM. CDR3 region: CASSFTSPGGANYGYTF. The CDR3 DNA sequence: TGTGCCAGCAGTTTCACGTCCCCGGGGGGGGCTAACTATGGCTACACCTTC.

In this sample, this clonotype turned up many times. The CDR3 is CASSPRMARDTEAFF. CDR3 bases: TGTGCCAGCAGTCCCCGCATGGCCAGGGACACTGAAGCTTTCTTT. V is TRBV28 and J is TRBJ1-1; D may be TRBD1 (5 bases). Germline CDR1 is MDHEN and CDR2 is SYDVKM. This CDR3 has 15 amino acids. V dropped 5 bases and J dropped 3 bases, with 16 bases sitting between them.

This clonotype was seen ten or more times. This chain connects TRBV19 to TRBJ2-3, with 8 bases lining up with TRBD1. Germline assignment: CDR1 LNHDA and CDR2 SQIVND (reference sequence). There are 17 residues in the CDR3. After removal of 0 bases from V and 2 bases from J, the junction contained 7 bases not matched to a gene. CDR3 loop: CASSIDRGTGDTDTQYF. The CDR3 DNA follows: TGTGCCAGTAGTATAGATCGTGGGACAGGAGACACAGATACGCAGTATTTT.

About this clonotype itself: This may be a read error: a much more frequent sequence differs by one nucleotide. Without the conserved terminal phenylalanine or tryptophan, this CDR3 likely stems from a read error. V and J are TRBV30 and TRBJ1-4; tentative D call: TRBD1 (5 bases). The germline V and J ends were trimmed by 4 bases and 8 bases, with 11 bases remaining between them. This CDR3 has 12 amino acids. The germline CDR1 and CDR2 sequences are GTSNPN and SVGIG (reference sequence). CDR3 region: CAWTGGGEKLFL. CDR3 nucleotide sequence: TGTGCCTGGACCGGCGGGGGGGAAAAACTGTTTTTA.

This clonotype has at least ten counts. The J gene is TRBJ2-1, the V gene TRBV2; perhaps TRBD1 as D (6 bases). Germline assignment: CDR1 SNHLY and CDR2 FYNNEI. V was clipped by 7 bases and J by 6 bases, with 10 bases between them. This CDR3 has 12 amino acids. As DNA, the CDR3 is TGTGCCAGCACGGGACAATTCAATGAGCAGTTCTTC. Protein product: CASTGQFNEQFF.

This chain connects TRBV12-3 or TRBV12-4 to TRBJ2-3; D call uncertain. The V end lost 7 bases, the J end lost 0 bases, and 14 bases lay between the germline ends. This CDR3 contains 15 residues. The CDR3 loop is CASTPPTISTDTQYF. The CDR3 DNA sequence: TGTGCCAGCACCCCCCCCACGATTAGCACAGATACGCAGTATTTT.

This clonotype was counted ten times or more. The rearrangement joins TRBV30 to TRBJ1-2; TRBD1 might be the D (5 bases). This CDR3 is 14 amino acids long. Germline V CDR1 and CDR2: GTSNPN, SVGIG (reference sequence). With 0 bases removed from V and 4 bases from J, the gap between germline ends came to 12 bases. The CDR3 sequence: CAWSVWGDGYGYTF. CDR3 DNA: TGTGCCTGGAGTGTATGGGGGGACGGCTATGGCTACACCTTC. Together with reference TRBV30 and TRBJ1-2, the CDR3 gives the full variable domain: SQTIHQWPATLVQPVGSPLSLECTVEGTSNPNLYWYRQAAGRGLQLLFYSVGIGQISSEVPQNLSASRPQDRQFILSSKKLLLSDSGFYLCAWSVWGDGYGYTFGSGTRLTVV.

The chain uses TRBV11-2 and TRBJ2-1; 13 bases agree with TRBD2. Germline trimming cut 6 bases from V and 8 bases from J; bases unmatched to any gene: 7. The V gene's germline CDR1 is SGHAT and CDR2 FQNNGV. The CDR3 sequence is 15 residues long. Here the CDR3 DNA reads TGTGCCAGCAGAAGGACTAGCGGGAGAGTTGATGAGCAGTTCTTC. This codes for CASRRTSGRVDEQFF.

This clonotype was seen many times. The chain uses TRBV27 and TRBJ2-6; D uncertain. Germline V lookup: CDR1 MNHEY, CDR2 SMNVEV (reference sequence). The ends were cut back, 4 bases at V and 0 bases at J, with 7 bases in the middle. The CDR3 extends over 15 amino acids. CDR3 loop: CASSSISSGANVLTF. The CDR3 DNA reads as TGTGCCAGCAGTTCCATTAGCTCTGGGGCCAACGTCCTGACTTTC.

On this clonotype: Its ends do not fully match the called genes, so a read error is possible. J is TRBJ2-2 and V is TRBV7-7; TRBD2 matches 10 bases. This CDR3 comprises 15 residues. In germline, CDR1 is SSHAT, CDR2 FNYEAQ (reference sequence). CDR3 loop: CASSSSGGGAGELFF. CDR3 coding DNA: TGTGCTAGCAGCTCTAGCGGGGGCGGGGCCGGGGAGCTGTTTTTT.

The CDR3 sequence: CASNNPGTGFEKLFF. The CDR3 DNA reads as TGTGCCAGCAACAACCCCGGGACGGGGTTTGAAAAACTGTTTTTT. The chain links TRBV6-2 or TRBV6-3 to TRBJ1-4, with D possibly being TRBD1 (5 bases). Per the germline V gene, CDR1 is MNHEY and CDR2 is SVGEGT. The V gene lost 7 bases and the J gene lost 7 bases, with 19 bases spanning the gap. The CDR3 is made up of 15 amino acids.

This clonotype was seen a few times. The J gene is TRBJ1-2, the V gene TRBV18; D is perhaps TRBD1 (6 bases). Trimming took off 5 bases at V and 0 bases at J, with 16 bases between the two ends. Germline CDR1 and CDR2: KGHSH and LQKENI. This CDR3 has 16 amino acids. The CDR3 DNA reads TGTGCCAGCTCAATGGACAGAAGGGATTCTAACTATGGCTACACCTTC. It specifies CASSMDRRDSNYGYTF.

V usage is TRBV13 and J usage is TRBJ1-4; TRBD1 might be the D (5 bases). This CDR3 is built from 15 residues. V dropped 7 bases and J dropped 4 bases, with 16 bases sitting between them. The germline gives CDR1 PRHDT, CDR2 FYEKMQ (reference sequence). The CDR3 protein is CASTNSGRRNEKLFF. CDR3 nucleotide sequence: TGTGCCAGCACCAACTCGGGACGGCGTAATGAAAAACTGTTTTTT.